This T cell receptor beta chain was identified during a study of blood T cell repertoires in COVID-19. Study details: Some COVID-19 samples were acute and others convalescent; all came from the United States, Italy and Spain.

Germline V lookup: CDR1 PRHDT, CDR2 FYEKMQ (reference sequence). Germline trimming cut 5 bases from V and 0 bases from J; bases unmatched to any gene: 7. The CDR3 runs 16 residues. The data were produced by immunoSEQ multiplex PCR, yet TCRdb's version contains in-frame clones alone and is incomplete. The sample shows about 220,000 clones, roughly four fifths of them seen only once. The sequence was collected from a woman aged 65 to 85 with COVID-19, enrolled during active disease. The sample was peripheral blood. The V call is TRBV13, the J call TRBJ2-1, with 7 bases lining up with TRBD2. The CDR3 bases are TGTGCCAGCAGCCCCAGCGGGAAGAGCTCCTACAATGAGCAGTTCTTC. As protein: CASSPSGKSSYNEQFF.